This T cell receptor beta chain was captured in a study of tumor-infiltrating lymphocytes in primary liver carcinoma. Overall study: The patients comprised men and women between the ages of 30 and 69 years. Tumor staging was T1-T3 N0M0; sizes spanned about 4.2 to 11 cm across. The study's findings and limits: Relative to tumor region pairs, the tumor-adjacent and tumor-blood pairs showed overlap that was lower. Only around 7.5-25% of top clones occurred in all five tumor regions.

Priming with a constant-region primer yielded TCR beta cDNA from roughly 490 ng total RNA. For TCR beta, libraries were produced by three nested multiplex PCR rounds using slightly modified ARM-PCR. For around 9 cycles apiece, the opening two PCR rounds ran with TRBV1-TRBV30 forward primers and a C-beta reverse primer. TCRdb redid the calling of the multiplex PCR reads with MiXCR, one entry per CDR3 protein. The sample carries 65,000 to 90,000 distinct CDR3 sequences, approximately 72% recorded once. It was from roughly 20-30 mg of unsorted bulk tissue that RNA and DNA were co-extracted. With 4 bases removed from V and 5 bases from J, the gap between germline ends came to 16 bases. The germline V gene has CDR1 SGHDT and CDR2 YYEEEE. This CDR3 is 14 amino acids long. Regarding this clonotype: Its antigen remains unknown.

This TCR came from a man in his forties with primary liver carcinoma and hepatitis B virus infection. The chain joins TRBV5-6 to TRBJ2-7, with D possibly TRBD2 on 6 matching bases. Sequencing was done on a sample of liver tumor tissue from sampling region 1. Indicated subset: tumor region T1, superior pole. CDR3 protein: CASSEGRLIHEQYF. CDR3 DNA sequence: TGTGCCAGCAGCGAAGGGAGGTTAATCCACGAGCAGTACTTC. Combining the CDR3 with reference TRBV5-6 and TRBJ2-7 gives the whole variable domain DAGVTQSPTHLIKTRGQQVTLRCSPKSGHDTVSWYQQALGQGPQFIFQYYEEEERQRGNFPDRFSGHQFPNYSSELNVNALLLGDSALYLCASSEGRLIHEQYFGPGTRLTVT.